This passage covers 20 T cell receptor beta chains from one sample sequenced in a study of T cell responses to AZD1222 COVID-19 vaccine. Only in-frame clones appear in the TCRdb table, and some are missing; sequencing was by immunoSEQ multiplex PCR. This table holds 140,000 to 150,000 clones, about 92% found once. The input for sequencing was peripheral blood, taken on day 0 of AZD1222 vaccination. These receptors all stem from an adult in good health.

The rearrangement uses TRBV7-8 and TRBJ1-1; D is perhaps TRBD1 (6 bases). The CDR3 contains 13 residues. V was trimmed by 8 bases and J by 3 bases, leaving 13 bases between them. The germline gives CDR1 SGHVS, CDR2 FQNEAQ. The CDR3 sequence: CASCTGMHTEAFF. CDR3 DNA sequence: TGTGCCAGCTGCACAGGGATGCACACTGAAGCTTTCTTT. The whole variable domain, remainder taken from reference TRBV7-8 and TRBJ1-1, is GAGVSQSPRYKVAKRGQDVALRCDPISGHVSLFWYQQALGQGPEFLTYFQNEAQLDKSGLPSDRFFAERPEGSVSTLKIQRTQQEDSAVYLCASCTGMHTEAFFGQGTRLTVV.

This clone is a singleton in its sample. The chain combines TRBV5-8 with TRBJ2-7; the match to TRBD1 covers 10 bases. The V and J ends lost 0 bases and 4 bases, in that order; junction bases with no gene match: 4. Germline V gene data show CDR1 as SGHTS and CDR2 as YDEGEE. CDR3 size: 15 residues. CDR3 sequence: CASSLAGTGDYEQYF. In DNA form, the CDR3 reads TGTGCCAGCAGCTTGGCGGGGACAGGGGATTACGAGCAGTACTTC.

This sequence joins TRBV2 and TRBJ2-1, with D hard to call. V lost 6 bases and J 1 base, leaving 16 bases between the germline ends. The germline V gene encodes CDR1 SNHLY and CDR2 FYNNEI. This CDR3 has 16 residues. CDR3 nucleotides: TGTGCCAGCAGATATCGCGCACCCCTTTCCTACAATGAGCAGTTCTTC. Protein sequence: CASRYRAPLSYNEQFF.

The chain recombines TRBV7-3 with TRBJ2-1; 10 bases align to TRBD2. The CDR3 runs 15 residues. V trimming: 2 bases; J trimming: 6 bases; junction bases outside the gene matches: 4. Per germline, CDR1 SGHTA and CDR2 FQGTGA. The CDR3 nucleotides read TGTGCCAGCAGCTTATTTAGCGGGGGGCTCAATGAGCAGTTCTTC. This sequence encodes CASSLFSGGLNEQFF.

The V and J genes are TRBV3-1 (or the pseudogene TRBV3-2) and TRBJ1-2; tentatively, D is TRBD1 (5 bases). CDR3 length: 14 amino acids. V gave up 0 bases and J gave up 4 bases, with 9 bases separating them. CDR1 is LGHDT, CDR2 YNNKEL, per germline (reference sequence). As DNA, the CDR3 is TGTGCCAGCAGCCAAGAGTCAGGGCCCTATGGCTACACCTTC. It codes for CASSQESGPYGYTF.

The table lists this clone with a count of one. The chain has TRBV5-8 and TRBJ1-4, with no clear D. This CDR3 is 15 amino acids long. The germline gives CDR1 SGHTS, CDR2 YDEGEE. V lost 4 bases and J 5 bases, leaving 15 bases between the germline ends. CDR3: CASSPTPSPNEKLFF. DNA of the CDR3: TGTGCCAGCAGCCCCACACCGAGTCCGAATGAAAAACTGTTTTTT.

The chain is built from TRBV18 and TRBJ1-3; 10 nucleotides align to TRBD1. The V and J ends lost 3 bases and 3 bases, in that order; junction bases with no gene match: 5. The CDR3 has 16 amino acids. Germline CDR1 and CDR2: KGHSH and LQKENI. As DNA, the CDR3 is TGTGCCAGCTCACCGCCGGGGACAGGGGTTGGAAACACCATATATTTT. It is translated as CASSPPGTGVGNTIYF.

This clone was observed a single time. The CDR3 here is CASSQELTNTEAFF. The CDR3 region has the DNA TGTGCCAGCAGCCAAGAACTGACGAACACTGAAGCTTTCTTT. The genes are TRBV4-2 and TRBJ1-1; the D is unclear. V lost 0 bases, J lost 1 base, and 6 bases lay in between. Germline V gene sequence: CDR1 LGHNA, CDR2 YNFKEQ. The CDR3 runs 14 residues.

The CDR3 sequence: CALRVGGEKLFF. The CDR3 bases are TGTGCCTTGAGGGTAGGGGGTGAAAAACTGTTTTTT. The chain links TRBV30 to TRBJ1-4; the D gene is possibly TRBD1 (6 bases). This CDR3 is 12 amino acids long. Germline V gene lookup returns CDR1 GTSNPN and CDR2 SVGIG (reference sequence). V gave up 7 bases and J gave up 7 bases, with 13 bases separating them. Complete variable domain (other parts from reference TRBV30 and TRBJ1-4): SQTIHQWPATLVQPVGSPLSLECTVEGTSNPNLYWYRQAAGRGLQLLFYSVGIGQISSEVPQNLSASRPQDRQFILSSKKLLLSDSGFYLCALRVGGEKLFFGSGTQLSVL.

The CDR3 sequence is CASSHTSGGPYNEQFF. CDR3 in DNA: TGTGCCAGCAGCCATACTAGCGGGGGGCCCTACAATGAGCAGTTCTTC. This rearrangement joins TRBV3-1 (or the pseudogene TRBV3-2) to TRBJ2-1, with TRBD2 matching 12 bases. This CDR3 region has 16 residues. The V segment lost 3 bases and the J segment 2 bases; nucleotides outside the gene matches: 2. Germline values: CDR1 LGHDT, CDR2 YNNKEL (reference sequence).

The chain carries TRBV6-6 and TRBJ1-6; 11 bases are a match to TRBD1. Unmatched junction bases numbered 9, after V lost 9 bases and J lost 8 bases. This CDR3 has 15 amino acids. CDR1 is MNHNY, CDR2 SVGAGI, per germline (reference sequence). The CDR3 reads CASSPGQGAHSPLHF. CDR3 in DNA: TGTGCCAGTAGTCCCGGACAGGGGGCGCATTCACCCCTCCACTTT.

The V call is TRBV9, the J call TRBJ1-6; D not certain. CDR3 length: 13 amino acids. Trimming cost V 0 bases and J 7 bases, with 5 bases left between them. Per germline, CDR1 SGDLS and CDR2 YYNGEE. The CDR3 DNA is TGTGCCAGCAGCGTAGGGCCCAATTCACCCCTCCACTTT. Translating it yields CASSVGPNSPLHF.

CDR3 DNA: TGTGCCAGCTCACCACAAGAAGGGGGACAGCCGAACACCGGGGAGCTGTTTTTT. Its translation: CASSPQEGGQPNTGELFF. J is TRBJ2-2 and V is TRBV18, with 7 bases matching TRBD1. Germline trimming cut 1 base from V and 0 bases from J; bases unmatched to any gene: 8. Germline CDR1 KGHSH, CDR2 LQKENI. The length of the CDR3 is 18 residues.

The rearrangement links TRBV2 to TRBJ1-1, with TRBD1 matching 8 bases. V lost 6 bases, J lost 1 base, and 7 bases stayed unmatched. The CDR3 length is 15 residues. Germline V lookup: CDR1 SNHLY, CDR2 FYNNEI. The CDR3 sequence: CASSETGDRNTEAFF. In DNA, the CDR3 is TGTGCCAGCAGCGAGACAGGGGATAGGAACACTGAAGCTTTCTTT.

V gene TRBV15 combines with J gene TRBJ2-7; 7 bases are shared with TRBD2. CDR3 length: 15 residues. The V gene end was trimmed by 0 bases and the J gene end by 4 bases; junction bases not matched to a gene: 6. CDR1 is LNHNV and CDR2 is YYDKDF in the germline V gene (reference sequence). The CDR3 nucleotides are TGTGCCACCAGCAGAGACGTGGCTAGCGGATACGAGCAGTACTTC. It codes for CATSRDVASGYEQYF.

The rearrangement uses TRBV15 and TRBJ1-1; 7 bases align to TRBD1. Trimming took 3 bases from V and 10 from J; bases not matched to a gene: 5. The CDR3 has 12 amino acids. Germline V lookup: CDR1 LNHNV, CDR2 YYDKDF (reference sequence). The chain's CDR3 is CATSREEGAAFF. The CDR3 nucleotides read TGTGCCACCAGCAGGGAGGAGGGGGCAGCTTTCTTT.

V and J are TRBV29-1 and TRBJ2-4; D not resolved. Germline V gives CDR1 SQVTM, CDR2 ANQGSEA. This CDR3 has 13 residues. Between the trimmed V and J ends, which lost 2 bases and 4 bases, there was a span of 9 bases. The CDR3 DNA sequence: TGCAGCGTTGAATACCGCAGTAAAAACATTCAGTACTTC. Protein product: CSVEYRSKNIQYF.

The genes are TRBV18 and TRBJ2-2; D not certain. Germline CDR1 and CDR2: KGHSH and LQKENI. The length of the CDR3 is 15 residues. The V end lost 3 bases, the J end lost 3 bases, and 11 bases lay between the germline ends. The CDR3 DNA sequence: TGTGCCAGCTCACCCCGTAGCACCGACACCGGGGAGCTGTTTTTT. It codes for CASSPRSTDTGELFF. Based on the CDR3 plus reference TRBV18 and TRBJ2-2, the full variable domain is NAGVMQNPRHLVRRRGQEARLRCSPMKGHSHVYWYRQLPEEGLKFMVYLQKENIIDESGMPKERFSAEFPKEGPSILRIQQVVRGDSAAYFCASSPRSTDTGELFFGEGSRLTVL.

CDR3 sequence reads: CASGGTSGAEETQYF. DNA for the CDR3: TGTGCCAGCGGGGGGACTAGCGGGGCGGAGGAGACCCAGTACTTC. The V call is TRBV2, the J call TRBJ2-5; 13 bases are shared with TRBD2. Germline V CDR1 and CDR2: SNHLY, FYNNEI. There are 15 residues in the CDR3. V gave up 8 bases and J gave up 5 bases; unmatched junction bases: 8. Full variable domain (outside the CDR3, taken from reference TRBV2 and TRBJ2-5): EPEVTQTPSHQVTQMGQEVILRCVPISNHLYFYWYRQILGQKVEFLVSFYNNEISEKSEIFDDQFSVERPDGSNFTLKIRSTKLEDSAMYFCASGGTSGAEETQYFGPGTRLLVL.

The chain joins TRBV7-9 to TRBJ2-5; 9 bases map to TRBD1. CDR3 length: 17 residues. From germline, CDR1 is SEHNR and CDR2 FQNEAQ (reference sequence). V shed 4 bases, J shed 2 bases, and the junction held 11 bases outside the gene matches. The CDR3 DNA reads TGTGCCAGCAGCTCCCTGGACAGGGGCCCCCTACAAGAGACCCAGTACTTC. Translating gives CASSSLDRGPLQETQYF.